These 2 T cell receptor beta chains were sequenced from one sample in a study of response to subunit inactivated influenza vaccine. One entry per CDR3 protein, called by TCRdb with MiXCR from the RT-PCR reads. The sample carries about 700,000 distinct CDR3 sequences, over 11% recorded once. The sample in question was PBMCs from blood, obtained around 14 days before vaccination. These TCRs come from a man over 45 who received an inactivated influenza vaccine.

The rearrangement uses TRBV2 and TRBJ2-1, with 8 bases matching TRBD1. V was pared by 2 bases and J by 3 bases, with 3 bases of the junction left unmatched. CDR1 is SNHLY, CDR2 FYNNEI, per germline. The CDR3 has 15 residues. The CDR3 DNA is TGTGCCAGCAGTGAAAAGACAGGGGACTACAATGAGCAGTTCTTC. Translated: CASSEKTGDYNEQFF.

V is TRBV2 and J is TRBJ2-3, with a possible D match to TRBD1 (6 bases). This CDR3 has 14 residues. Trimming pared 6 bases from V and 2 bases from J, leaving 12 bases between. Germline V CDR1 and CDR2: SNHLY, FYNNEI. Here the CDR3 DNA reads TGTGCCAGCAGGGACAGACAGAACACAGATACGCAGTATTTT. Residues: CASRDRQNTDTQYF.